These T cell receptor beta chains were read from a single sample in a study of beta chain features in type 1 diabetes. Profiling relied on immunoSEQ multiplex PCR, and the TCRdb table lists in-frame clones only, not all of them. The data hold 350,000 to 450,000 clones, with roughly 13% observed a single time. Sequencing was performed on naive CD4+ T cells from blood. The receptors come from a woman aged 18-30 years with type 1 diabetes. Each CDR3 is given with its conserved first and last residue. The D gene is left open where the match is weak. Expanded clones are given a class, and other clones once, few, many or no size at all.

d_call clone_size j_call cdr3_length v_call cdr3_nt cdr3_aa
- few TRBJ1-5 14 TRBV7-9 TGTGCCAGCAGCGAAACAGGGTCGTATCAGCCCCAGCATTTT CASSETGSYQPQHF
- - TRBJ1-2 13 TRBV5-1 TGCGCCAGCAGCATCGGACAAGGGGATGGCTACACCTTC CASSIGQGDGYTF
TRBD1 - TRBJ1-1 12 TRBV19 TGTGCCAGTGGGGGACAGAGCCCCTCAGCTTTCTTT CASGGQSPSAFF
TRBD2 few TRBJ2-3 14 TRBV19 TGTGCCAGTAGTATGGGACTAGATCCAGATACGCAGTATTTT CASSMGLDPDTQYF
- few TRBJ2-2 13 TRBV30 TGTGCCTGGAGATCACAGGAGACCGGGGAGCTGTTTTTT CAWRSQETGELFF
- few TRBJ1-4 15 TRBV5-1 TGCGCCAGCAGTCCCCGATTAGCAACTAATGAAAAACTGTTTTTT CASSPRLATNEKLFF
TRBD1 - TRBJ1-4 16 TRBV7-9 TGTGCCAGCAGCTTCCTCATGGGGACAGCTAATGAAAAACTGTTTTTT CASSFLMGTANEKLFF
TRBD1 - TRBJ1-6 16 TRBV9 TGTGCCAGCAGCGAACTGGGACAGGGCGCCCATTCACCCCTCCACTTT CASSELGQGAHSPLHF
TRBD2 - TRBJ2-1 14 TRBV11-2 TGTGCCAGCAGCCCGGGACTAGCGGGAGATGAGCAGTTCTTC CASSPGLAGDEQFF
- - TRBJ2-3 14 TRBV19 TGTGCCAGTAGGACGAGCGGGAGCACAGATACGCAGTATTTT CASRTSGSTDTQYF
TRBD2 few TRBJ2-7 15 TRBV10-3 TGTGCCACCAAGGGGGTAGCGGGATCCCCCTACGAGCAGTACTTC CATKGVAGSPYEQYF
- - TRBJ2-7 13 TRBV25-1 TGTGCCAGCAGCACTACAGGGTTCGACGAGCAGTACTTC CASSTTGFDEQYF
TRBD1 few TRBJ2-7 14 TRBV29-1 TGCAGCGTTGCCCTTCCCGGGACAGCGTACGAGCAGTACTTC CSVALPGTAYEQYF
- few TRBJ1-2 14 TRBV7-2 TGTGCCAGCTCGGGGGGGCCGTCTAACTATGGCTACACCTTC CASSGGPSNYGYTF
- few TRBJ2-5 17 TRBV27 TGTGCCAGCAGTACACGCAATGTGGGGGCGTTGGGGGAGACCCAGTACTTC CASSTRNVGALGETQYF
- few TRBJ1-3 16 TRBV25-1 TGTGCCAGCAGTGAATGGAGGGCCTACTCTGGAAACACCATATATTTT CASSEWRAYSGNTIYF